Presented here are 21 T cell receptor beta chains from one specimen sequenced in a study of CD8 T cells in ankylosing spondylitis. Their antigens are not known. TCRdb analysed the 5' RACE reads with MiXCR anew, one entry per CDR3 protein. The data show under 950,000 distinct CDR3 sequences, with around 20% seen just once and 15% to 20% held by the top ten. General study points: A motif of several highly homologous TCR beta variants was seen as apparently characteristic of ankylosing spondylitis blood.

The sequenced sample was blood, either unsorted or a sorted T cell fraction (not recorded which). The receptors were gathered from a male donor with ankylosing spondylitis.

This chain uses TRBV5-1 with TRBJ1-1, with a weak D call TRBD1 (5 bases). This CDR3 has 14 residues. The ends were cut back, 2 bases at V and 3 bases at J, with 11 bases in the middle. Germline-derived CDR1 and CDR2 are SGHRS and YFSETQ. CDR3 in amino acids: CASSFYLGDTEAFF. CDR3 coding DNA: TGCGCCAGCAGCTTCTACCTAGGGGACACTGAAGCTTTCTTT.

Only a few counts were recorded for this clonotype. The CDR3 coding sequence is TGTGCCAGCTCACCACGACAGAGTTCTCATCAGCCCCAGCATTTT. Its translation is CASSPRQSSHQPQHF. The chain couples TRBV18 to TRBJ1-5, with D perhaps matching TRBD1 (5 bases). V lost 1 base and J 5 bases, leaving 12 bases between the germline ends. The length of the CDR3 is 15 residues. CDR1 and CDR2 from the germline V gene are KGHSH and LQKENI.

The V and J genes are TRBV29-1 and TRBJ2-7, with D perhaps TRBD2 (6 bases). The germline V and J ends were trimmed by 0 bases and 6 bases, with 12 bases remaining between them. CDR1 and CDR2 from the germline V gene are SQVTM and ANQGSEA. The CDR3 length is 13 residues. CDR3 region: CSVEDRGLGEQYF. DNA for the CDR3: TGCAGCGTTGAAGACCGGGGGTTGGGCGAGCAGTACTTC.

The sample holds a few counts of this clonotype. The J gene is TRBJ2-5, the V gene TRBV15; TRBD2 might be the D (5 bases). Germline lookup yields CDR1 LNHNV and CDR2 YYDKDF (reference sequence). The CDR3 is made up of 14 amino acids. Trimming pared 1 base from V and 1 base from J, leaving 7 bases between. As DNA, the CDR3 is TGTGCCACCAGCAGAGCGGGGTCCCAAGAGACCCAGTACTTC. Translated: CATSRAGSQETQYF.

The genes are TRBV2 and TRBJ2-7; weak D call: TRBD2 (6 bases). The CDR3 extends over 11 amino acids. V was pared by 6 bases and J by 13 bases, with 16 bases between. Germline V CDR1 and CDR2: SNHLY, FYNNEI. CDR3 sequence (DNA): TGTGCCAGCAGCCCTGGGGGACTCCCCTACTTC. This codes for CASSPGGLPYF.

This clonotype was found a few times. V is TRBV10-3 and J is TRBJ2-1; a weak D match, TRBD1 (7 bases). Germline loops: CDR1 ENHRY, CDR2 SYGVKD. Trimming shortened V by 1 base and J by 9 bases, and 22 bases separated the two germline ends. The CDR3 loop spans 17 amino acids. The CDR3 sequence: CAISEYSGIDRVGEQFF. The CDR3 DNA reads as TGTGCCATCAGTGAGTATAGCGGTATAGACAGGGTTGGTGAGCAGTTCTTC.

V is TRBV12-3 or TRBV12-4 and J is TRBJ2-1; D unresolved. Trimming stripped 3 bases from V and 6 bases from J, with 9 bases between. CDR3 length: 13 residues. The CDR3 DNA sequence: TGTGCCAGCAGTTTTGGACCGGGCAATGAGCAGTTCTTC. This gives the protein CASSFGPGNEQFF.

The CDR3 loop is CSGFGTVSGELFF. The CDR3 region has the DNA TGCAGCGGATTCGGGACCGTCAGCGGGGAGCTGTTTTTT. The chain joins TRBV29-1 to TRBJ2-2; D could derive from TRBD1 or TRBD2 (5 bases each). Trimming took off 7 bases at V and 7 bases at J, with 16 bases between the two ends. The CDR3 runs to 13 residues. From germline, CDR1 is SQVTM and CDR2 ANQGSEA.

The CDR3 sequence: CASSLDSNYNEQFF. The CDR3 nucleotides are TGTGCCAGCAGCCTCGATAGCAACTACAATGAGCAGTTCTTC. This rearrangement joins TRBV7-3 to TRBJ2-1; no firm D call. V lost 5 bases to trimming and J lost 3 bases, with 11 bases between them. CDR1 and CDR2 (germline): SGHTA, FQGTGA. This CDR3 comprises 14 residues.

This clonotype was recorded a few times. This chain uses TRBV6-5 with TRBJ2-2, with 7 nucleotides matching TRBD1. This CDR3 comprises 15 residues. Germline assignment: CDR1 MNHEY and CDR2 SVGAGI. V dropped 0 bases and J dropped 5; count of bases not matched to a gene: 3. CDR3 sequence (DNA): TGTGCCAGCAGTTACTCGTACAGGGGAACCGGGGAGCTGTTTTTT. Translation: CASSYSYRGTGELFF.

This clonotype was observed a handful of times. The DNA of the CDR3 is TGTGCCAGCAGCTTTTACTTGACTAGCACGAGCTCCTACAATGAGCAGTTCTTC. Protein sequence: CASSFYLTSTSSYNEQFF. The V call is TRBV11-1, the J call TRBJ2-1, with TRBD2 identical over 7 bases. V shed 3 bases and J 0 bases; nucleotides not matched to a gene: 11. The CDR3 extends over 18 amino acids. Looked up from germline, CDR1 is SGHAT and CDR2 is FQDESV (reference sequence). Full variable domain (missing parts from reference TRBV11-1 and TRBJ2-1): EAEVAQSPRYKITEKSQAVAFWCDPISGHATLYWYRQILGQGPELLVQFQDESVVDDSQLPKDRFSAERLKGVDSTLKIQPAELGDSAMYLCASSFYLTSTSSYNEQFFGPGTRLTVL.

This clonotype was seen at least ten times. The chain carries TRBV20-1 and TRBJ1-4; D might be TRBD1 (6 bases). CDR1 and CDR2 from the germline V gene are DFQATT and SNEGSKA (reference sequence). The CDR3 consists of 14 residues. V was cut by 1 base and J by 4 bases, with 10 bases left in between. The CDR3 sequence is CSARAGGHNEKLFF. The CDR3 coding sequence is TGCAGTGCTAGAGCCGGGGGGCATAATGAAAAACTGTTTTTT.

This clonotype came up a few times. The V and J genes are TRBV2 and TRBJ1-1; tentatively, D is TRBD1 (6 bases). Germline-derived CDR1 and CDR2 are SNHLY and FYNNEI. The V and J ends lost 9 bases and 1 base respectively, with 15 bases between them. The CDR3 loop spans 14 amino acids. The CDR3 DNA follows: TGTGCCAGTGCACCGAGGGGGGCGAACACTGAAGCTTTCTTT. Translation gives CASAPRGANTEAFF.

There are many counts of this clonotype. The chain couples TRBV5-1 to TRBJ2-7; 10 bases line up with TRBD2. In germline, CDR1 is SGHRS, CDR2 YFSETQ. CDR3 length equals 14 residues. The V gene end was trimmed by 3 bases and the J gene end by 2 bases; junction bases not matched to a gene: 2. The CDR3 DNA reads TGCGCCAGCAGCTGGACTAGCGGAACCTACGAGCAGTACTTC. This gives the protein CASSWTSGTYEQYF.

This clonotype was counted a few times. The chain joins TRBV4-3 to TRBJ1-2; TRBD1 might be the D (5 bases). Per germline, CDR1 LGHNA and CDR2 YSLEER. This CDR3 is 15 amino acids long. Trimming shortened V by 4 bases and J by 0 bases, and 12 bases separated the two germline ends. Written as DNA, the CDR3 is TGCGCCAGCAGCCCCTCGAGGGGTACTAACTATGGCTACACCTTC. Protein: CASSPSRGTNYGYTF.

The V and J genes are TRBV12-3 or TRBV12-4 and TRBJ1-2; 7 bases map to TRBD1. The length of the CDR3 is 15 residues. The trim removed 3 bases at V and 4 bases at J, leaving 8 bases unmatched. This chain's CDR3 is CASSLRTGPTYGYTF. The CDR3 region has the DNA TGTGCCAGCAGTTTGCGGACAGGACCTACCTATGGCTACACCTTC.

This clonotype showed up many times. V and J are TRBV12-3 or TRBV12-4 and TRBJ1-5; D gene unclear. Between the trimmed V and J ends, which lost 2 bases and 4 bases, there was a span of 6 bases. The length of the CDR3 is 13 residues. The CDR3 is CASSLKGNQPQHF. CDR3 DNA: TGTGCCAGCAGTTTAAAAGGGAATCAGCCCCAGCATTTT.

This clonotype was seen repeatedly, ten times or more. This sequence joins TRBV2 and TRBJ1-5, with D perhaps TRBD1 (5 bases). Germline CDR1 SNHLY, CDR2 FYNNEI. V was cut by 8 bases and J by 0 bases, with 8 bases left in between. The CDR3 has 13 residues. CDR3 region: CASAGASNQPQHF. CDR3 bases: TGTGCCAGCGCCGGGGCTAGCAATCAGCCCCAGCATTTT.

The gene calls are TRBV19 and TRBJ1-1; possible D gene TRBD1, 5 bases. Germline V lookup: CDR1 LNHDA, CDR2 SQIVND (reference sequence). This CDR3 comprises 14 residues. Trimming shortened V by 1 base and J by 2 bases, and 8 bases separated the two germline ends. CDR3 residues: CASSIAQGNTEAFF. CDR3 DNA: TGTGCCAGTAGTATAGCCCAGGGAAACACTGAAGCTTTCTTT.

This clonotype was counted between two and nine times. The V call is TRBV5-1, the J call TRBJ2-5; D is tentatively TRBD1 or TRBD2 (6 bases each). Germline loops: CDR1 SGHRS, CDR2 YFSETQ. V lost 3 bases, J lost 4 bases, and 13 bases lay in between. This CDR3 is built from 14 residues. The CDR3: CASSSGTGAETQYF. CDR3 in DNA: TGCGCCAGCAGCTCGGGGACGGGGGCAGAGACCCAGTACTTC.

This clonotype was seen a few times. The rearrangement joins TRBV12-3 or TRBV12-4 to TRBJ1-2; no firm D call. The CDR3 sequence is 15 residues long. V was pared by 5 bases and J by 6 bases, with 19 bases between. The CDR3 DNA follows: TGTGCCAGCAGTCCATCGGGCGGCCGGCGAGATGGCTACACCTTC. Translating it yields CASSPSGGRRDGYTF.